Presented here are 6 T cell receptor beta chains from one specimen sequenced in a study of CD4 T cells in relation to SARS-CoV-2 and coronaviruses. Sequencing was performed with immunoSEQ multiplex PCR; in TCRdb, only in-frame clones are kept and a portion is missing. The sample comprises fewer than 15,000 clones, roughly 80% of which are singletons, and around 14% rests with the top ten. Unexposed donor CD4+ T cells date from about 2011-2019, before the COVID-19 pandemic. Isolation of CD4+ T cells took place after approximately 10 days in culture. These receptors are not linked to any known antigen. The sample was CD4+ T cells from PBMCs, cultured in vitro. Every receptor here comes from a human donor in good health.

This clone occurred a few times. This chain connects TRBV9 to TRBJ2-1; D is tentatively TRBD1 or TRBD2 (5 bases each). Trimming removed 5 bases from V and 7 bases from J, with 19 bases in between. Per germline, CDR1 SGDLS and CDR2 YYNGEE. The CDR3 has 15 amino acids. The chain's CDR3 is CASSLRWDPRNEQFF. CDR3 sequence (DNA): TGTGCCAGCAGTCTTCGCTGGGACCCGCGGAATGAGCAGTTCTTC.

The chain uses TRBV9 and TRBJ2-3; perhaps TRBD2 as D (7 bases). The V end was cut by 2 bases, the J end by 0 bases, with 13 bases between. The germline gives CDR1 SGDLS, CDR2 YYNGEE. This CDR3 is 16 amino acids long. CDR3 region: CASSVGGTTSTDTQYF. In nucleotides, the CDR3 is TGTGCCAGCAGCGTCGGGGGGACAACTAGCACAGATACGCAGTATTTT. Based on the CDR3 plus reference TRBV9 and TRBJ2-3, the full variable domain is DSGVTQTPKHLITATGQRVTLRCSPRSGDLSVYWYQQSLDQGLQFLIQYYNGEERAKGNILERFSAQQFPDLHSELNLSSLELGDSALYFCASSVGGTTSTDTQYFGPGTRLTVL.

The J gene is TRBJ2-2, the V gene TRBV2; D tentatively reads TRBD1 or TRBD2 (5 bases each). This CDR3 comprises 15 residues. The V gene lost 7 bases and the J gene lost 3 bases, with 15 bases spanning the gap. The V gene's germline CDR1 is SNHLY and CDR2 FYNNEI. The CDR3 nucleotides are TGTGCCAGCACAGTGCAGGGCGGGTACACCGGGGAGCTGTTTTTT. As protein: CASTVQGGYTGELFF.

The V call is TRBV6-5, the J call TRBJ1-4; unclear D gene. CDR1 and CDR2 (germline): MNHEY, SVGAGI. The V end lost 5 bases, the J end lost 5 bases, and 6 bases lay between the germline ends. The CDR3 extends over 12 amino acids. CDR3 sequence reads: CASSRVNEKLFF. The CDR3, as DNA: TGTGCCAGCAGTCGGGTGAATGAAAAACTGTTTTTT.

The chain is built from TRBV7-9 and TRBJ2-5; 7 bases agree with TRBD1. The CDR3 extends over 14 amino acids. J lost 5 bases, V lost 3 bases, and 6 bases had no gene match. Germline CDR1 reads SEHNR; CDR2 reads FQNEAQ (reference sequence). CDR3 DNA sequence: TGTGCCAGCAGCTTCCTGACAGGGTATGAGACCCAGTACTTC. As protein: CASSFLTGYETQYF.

Written as DNA, the CDR3 is TGTGCCAGCAGCCAAGTTCCGGGGGGCTACGAGCAGTACTTC. Its translation: CASSQVPGGYEQYF. The V call is TRBV3-1 (or the pseudogene TRBV3-2), the J call TRBJ2-7; 7 bases align to TRBD2. The CDR3 contains 14 residues. Trimming at V came to 1 base and at J to 3 bases, leaving 3 bases not matched to a gene. Germline V gene lookup returns CDR1 LGHDT and CDR2 YNNKEL (reference sequence).